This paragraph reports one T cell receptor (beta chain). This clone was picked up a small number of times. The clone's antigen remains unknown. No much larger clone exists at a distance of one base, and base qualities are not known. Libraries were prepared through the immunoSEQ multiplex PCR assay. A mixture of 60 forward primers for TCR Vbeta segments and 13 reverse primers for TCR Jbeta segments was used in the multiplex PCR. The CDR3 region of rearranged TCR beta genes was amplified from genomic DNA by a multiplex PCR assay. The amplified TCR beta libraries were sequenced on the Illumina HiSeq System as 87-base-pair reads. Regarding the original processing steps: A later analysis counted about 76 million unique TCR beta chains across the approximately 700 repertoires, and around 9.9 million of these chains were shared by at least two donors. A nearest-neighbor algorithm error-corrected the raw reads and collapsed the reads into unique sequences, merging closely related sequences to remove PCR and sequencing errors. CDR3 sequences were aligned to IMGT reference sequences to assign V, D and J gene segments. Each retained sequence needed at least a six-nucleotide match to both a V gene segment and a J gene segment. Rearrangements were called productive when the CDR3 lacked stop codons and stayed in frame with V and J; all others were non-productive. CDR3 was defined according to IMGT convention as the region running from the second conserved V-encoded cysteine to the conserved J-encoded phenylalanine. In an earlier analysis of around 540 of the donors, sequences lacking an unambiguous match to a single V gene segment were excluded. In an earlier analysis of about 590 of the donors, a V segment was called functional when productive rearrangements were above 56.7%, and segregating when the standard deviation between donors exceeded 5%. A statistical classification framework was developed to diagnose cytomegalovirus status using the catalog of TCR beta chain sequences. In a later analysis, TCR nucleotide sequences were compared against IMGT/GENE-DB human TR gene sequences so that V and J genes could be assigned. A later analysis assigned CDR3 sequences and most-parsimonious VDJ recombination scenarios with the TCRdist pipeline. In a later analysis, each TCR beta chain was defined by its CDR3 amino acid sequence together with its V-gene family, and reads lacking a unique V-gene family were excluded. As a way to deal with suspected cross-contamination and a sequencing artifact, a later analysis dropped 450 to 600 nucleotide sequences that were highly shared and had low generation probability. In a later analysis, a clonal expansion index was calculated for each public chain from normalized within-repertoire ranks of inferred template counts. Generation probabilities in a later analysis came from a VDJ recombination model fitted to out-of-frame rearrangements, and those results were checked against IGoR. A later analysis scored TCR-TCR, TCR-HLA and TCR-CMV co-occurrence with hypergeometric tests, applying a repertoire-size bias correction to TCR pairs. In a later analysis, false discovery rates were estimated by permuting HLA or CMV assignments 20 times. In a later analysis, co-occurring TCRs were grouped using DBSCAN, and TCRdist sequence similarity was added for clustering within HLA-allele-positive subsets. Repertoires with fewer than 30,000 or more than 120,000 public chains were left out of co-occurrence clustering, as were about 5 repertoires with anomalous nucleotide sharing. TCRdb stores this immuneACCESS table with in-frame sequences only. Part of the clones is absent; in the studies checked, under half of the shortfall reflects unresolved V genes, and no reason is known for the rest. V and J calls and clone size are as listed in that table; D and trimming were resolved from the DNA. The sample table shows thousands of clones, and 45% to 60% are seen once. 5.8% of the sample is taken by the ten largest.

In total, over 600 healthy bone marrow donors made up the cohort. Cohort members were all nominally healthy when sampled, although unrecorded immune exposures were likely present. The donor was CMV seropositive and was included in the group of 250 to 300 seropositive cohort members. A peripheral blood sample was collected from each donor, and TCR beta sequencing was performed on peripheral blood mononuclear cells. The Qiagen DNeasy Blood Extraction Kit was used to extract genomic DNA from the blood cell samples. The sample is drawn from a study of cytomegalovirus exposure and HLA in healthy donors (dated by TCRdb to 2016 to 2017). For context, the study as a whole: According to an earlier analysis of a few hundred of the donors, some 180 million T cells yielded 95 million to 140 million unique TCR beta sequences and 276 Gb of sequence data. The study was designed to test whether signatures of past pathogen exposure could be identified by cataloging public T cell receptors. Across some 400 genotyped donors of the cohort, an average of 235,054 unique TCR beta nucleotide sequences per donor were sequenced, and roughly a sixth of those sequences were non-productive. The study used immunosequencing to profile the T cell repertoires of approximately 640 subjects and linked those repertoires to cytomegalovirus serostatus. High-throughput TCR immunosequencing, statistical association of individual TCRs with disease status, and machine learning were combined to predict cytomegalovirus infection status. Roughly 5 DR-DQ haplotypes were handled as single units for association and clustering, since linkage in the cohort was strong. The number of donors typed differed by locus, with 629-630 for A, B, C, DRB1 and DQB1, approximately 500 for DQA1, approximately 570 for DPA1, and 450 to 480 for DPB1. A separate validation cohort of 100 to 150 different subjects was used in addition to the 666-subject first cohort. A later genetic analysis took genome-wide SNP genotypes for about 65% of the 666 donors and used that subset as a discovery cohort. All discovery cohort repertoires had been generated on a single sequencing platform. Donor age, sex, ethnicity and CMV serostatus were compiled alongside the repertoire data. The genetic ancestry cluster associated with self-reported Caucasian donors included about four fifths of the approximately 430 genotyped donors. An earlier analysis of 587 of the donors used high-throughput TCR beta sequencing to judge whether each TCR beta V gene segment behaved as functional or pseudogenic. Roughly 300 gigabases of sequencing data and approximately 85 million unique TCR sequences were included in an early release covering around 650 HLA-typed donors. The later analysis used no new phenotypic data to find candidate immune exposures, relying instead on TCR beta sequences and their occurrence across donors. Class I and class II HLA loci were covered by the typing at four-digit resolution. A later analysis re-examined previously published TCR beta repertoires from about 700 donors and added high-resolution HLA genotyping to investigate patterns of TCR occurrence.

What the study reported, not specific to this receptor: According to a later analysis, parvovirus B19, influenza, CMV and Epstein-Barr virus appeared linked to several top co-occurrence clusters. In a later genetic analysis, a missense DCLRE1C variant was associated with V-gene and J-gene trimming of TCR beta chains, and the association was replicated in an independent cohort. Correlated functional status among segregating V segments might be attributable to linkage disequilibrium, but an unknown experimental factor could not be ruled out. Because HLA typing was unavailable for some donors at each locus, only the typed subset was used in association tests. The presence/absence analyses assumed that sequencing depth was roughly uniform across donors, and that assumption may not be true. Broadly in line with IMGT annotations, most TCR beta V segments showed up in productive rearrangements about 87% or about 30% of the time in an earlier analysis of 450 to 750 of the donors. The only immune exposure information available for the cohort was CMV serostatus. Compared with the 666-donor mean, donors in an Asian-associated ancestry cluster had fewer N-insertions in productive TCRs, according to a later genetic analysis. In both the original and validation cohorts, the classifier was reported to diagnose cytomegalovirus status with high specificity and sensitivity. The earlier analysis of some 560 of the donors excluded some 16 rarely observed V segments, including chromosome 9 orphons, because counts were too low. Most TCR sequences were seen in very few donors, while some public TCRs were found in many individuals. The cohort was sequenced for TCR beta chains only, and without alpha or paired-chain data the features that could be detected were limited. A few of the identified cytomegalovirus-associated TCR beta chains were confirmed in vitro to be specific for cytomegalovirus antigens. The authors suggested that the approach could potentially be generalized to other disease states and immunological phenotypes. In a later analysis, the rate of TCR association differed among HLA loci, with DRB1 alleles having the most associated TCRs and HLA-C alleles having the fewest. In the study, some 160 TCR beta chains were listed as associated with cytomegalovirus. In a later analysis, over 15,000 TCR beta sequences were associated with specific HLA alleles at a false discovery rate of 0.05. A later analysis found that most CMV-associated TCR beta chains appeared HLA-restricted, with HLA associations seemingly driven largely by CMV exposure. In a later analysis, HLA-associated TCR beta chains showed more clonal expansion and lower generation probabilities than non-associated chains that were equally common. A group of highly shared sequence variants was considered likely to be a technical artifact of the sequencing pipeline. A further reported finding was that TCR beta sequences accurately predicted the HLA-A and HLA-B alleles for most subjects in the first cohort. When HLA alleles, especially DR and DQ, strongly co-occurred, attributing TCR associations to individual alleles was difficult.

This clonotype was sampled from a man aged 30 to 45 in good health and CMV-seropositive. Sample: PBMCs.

The sequenced DNA is TGTGCCAGCAGCCAATCATACACCTTCGTTGAGTACTTC. Translated, this gives CASSQSYTFVEYF. The chain is encoded by TRBV16 joined to TRBJ2-7; the D gene cannot be resolved reliably. Measured from the cysteine to the phenylalanine, the CDR3 is 13 residues long. Of the read, only the CDR3 DNA is kept; its 39 bases are in frame from base 1. CDR1 and CDR2 are drawn from the germline V gene: KGHSY, FQNENV. V is clipped by 0 bases and J by 11 bases, and the sequence between their germline boundaries is 14 bases long.